This TCR beta chain is drawn from a study of cytomegalovirus exposure and HLA in healthy donors. J lost 1 base, V lost 4 bases, and 1 base had no gene match. Germline loops: CDR1 MNHNS, CDR2 SASEGT. The CDR3 loop spans 14 amino acids. Primers for the PCR totalled 60 Vbeta and 13 Jbeta. Study processing details: In a later analysis, around 11 million of some 80 million unique beta chains occurred in at least two donors. Using immunoSEQ multiplex PCR, the repertoire was profiled, and TCRdb retains in-frame clones only, with some absent. That table supplies the V and J calls and clone size; D and trimming were determined from the DNA. Of about 160,000 clones in the sample, approximately 80% are singletons; the top ten hold approximately 6.8%.

This clonotype was obtained from a male donor in good health and CMV-seropositive. The sample comprised PBMCs. The chain employs TRBV6-1 and TRBJ2-3; TRBD2 matches at 8 bases. Here the CDR3 DNA reads TGTGCCAGCAGTGTGACTAGCGGCACAGATACGCAGTATTTT. It is translated as CASSVTSGTDTQYF.